This passage covers 8 T cell receptor beta chains from one sample sequenced in a study of blood T cells in healthy people across ages (dated by TCRdb to 2015 to 2017). The library was made by 5' RACE. Sequencing used an Illumina HiSeq 2500. A second PCR of about 7 to 12 cycles was performed with a sample-barcoded 5' primer and a J-beta primer mix. The raw public data were reprocessed by TCRdb itself: fastp quality trimming at Q25, MiXCR clonotype calling, in-frame beta chains only. Identical CDR3 proteins give one entry, which carries the most common genes and DNA. The sample data list 730,000 or so distinct CDR3 sequences, and roughly two fifths of these were observed just once. In total, the top ten clones hold 20% to 25% of the sample. The sequenced sample was blood. These receptors originate from a woman aged 60 to 75 in good health.

This clonotype was found once. The gene calls are TRBV4-2 and TRBJ2-3, with D unresolved. CDR3 length: 15 amino acids. Germline CDR1 LGHNA, CDR2 YNFKEQ. The V gene lost 1 base and the J gene lost 1 base, with 9 bases spanning the gap. CDR3 in DNA: TGTGCCAGCAGCCAAGGAACAGACGGCACAGATACGCAGTATTTT. This encodes CASSQGTDGTDTQYF.

This clonotype has only a few counts. The chain couples TRBV6-5 to TRBJ2-7; 8 nucleotides agree with TRBD1. CDR3 size: 14 residues. Germline V CDR1 and CDR2: MNHEY, SVGAGI. J was trimmed by 0 bases and V by 6 bases; bases with no gene match: 4. The CDR3 here is CASSTGGSSYEQYF. CDR3 coding DNA: TGTGCCAGCAGCACAGGGGGAAGCTCCTACGAGCAGTACTTC.

The chain carries TRBV27 and TRBJ2-7; a possible D gene is TRBD1 (5 bases). CDR1 and CDR2 from the germline V gene are MNHEY and SMNVEV (reference sequence). The V gene lost 2 bases and the J gene lost 5 bases, with 10 bases spanning the gap. The CDR3 is 13 residues long. The CDR3 nucleotides are TGTGCCAGCAGTTTAGGATGGGGCCACGAGCAGTACTTC. Its protein product is CASSLGWGHEQYF.

In this sample, this clonotype turned up once. This chain uses TRBV9 with TRBJ2-7, with D hard to call. CDR3 length equals 15 residues. Germline V gene lookup returns CDR1 SGDLS and CDR2 YYNGEE. Trimming removed 0 bases from V and 0 bases from J, with 10 bases in between. CDR3 loop: CASSVGAESSYEQYF. The CDR3 DNA reads TGTGCCAGCAGCGTAGGCGCTGAGAGCTCCTACGAGCAGTACTTC.

The CDR3 loop reads CSARWGRAAYNEQFF. The CDR3 nucleotides are TGCAGTGCTAGGTGGGGACGAGCGGCCTACAATGAGCAGTTCTTC. J is TRBJ2-1 and V is TRBV20-1; either TRBD1 or TRBD2 may fit D (5 bases each). Germline lookup yields CDR1 DFQATT and CDR2 SNEGSKA (reference sequence). V shed 3 bases and J shed 2 bases, with 14 bases lying between them. The CDR3 is made up of 15 amino acids.

This clonotype has more than one count but fewer than ten. V and J are TRBV7-2 and TRBJ1-2; maybe TRBD1 (5 bases). Germline V gene data show CDR1 as SGHTA and CDR2 as FQGNSA. This CDR3 comprises 15 residues. Trimming took off 4 bases at V and 8 bases at J, with 20 bases between the two ends. The CDR3 DNA follows: TGTGCCAGCAGCTCGGCTCGGGGCGCATTTCGGGGCTACACCTTC. Translated: CASSSARGAFRGYTF.

As regards this clonotype: Just one base apart from a much larger clone, this may be a read error. This sequence joins TRBV4-3 and TRBJ2-4; D might be TRBD2 (6 bases). V was trimmed by 1 base and J by 8 bases, leaving 24 bases between them. CDR1 LGHNA and CDR2 YSLEER come from the germline V gene. The CDR3 spans 18 residues. The CDR3 protein is CASSQAPWRAGNGDIQYF. CDR3 sequence (DNA): TGCGCCAGCAGCCAAGCCCCATGGCGAGCGGGTAACGGGGACATTCAGTACTTC.

This chain connects TRBV5-1 to TRBJ2-1, with D tentatively TRBD2 (6 bases). Trimming shortened V by 10 bases and J by 8 bases, and 16 bases separated the two germline ends. In germline, CDR1 is SGHRS, CDR2 YFSETQ. CDR3 length equals 12 residues. CDR3 loop: CARPSVRDEQFF. The CDR3 nucleotides read TGCGCCCGACCTAGCGTGAGGGATGAGCAGTTCTTC.